This TCR beta chain was sequenced for a study of blood T cell repertoires in COVID-19. Background on the study: The cDNA or gDNA used as material had been derived from T cells, B-cell-depleted T cells, or PBMCs.

V lost 1 base and J lost 4, with 13 bases in between. This CDR3 has 15 amino acids. In germline, CDR1 is MNHNS, CDR2 SASEGT. Data came from immunoSEQ multiplex PCR; TCRdb stores just in-frame clones and leaves some out. This table has around 100,000 clones, 80% to 95% appearing once. The sequence was collected from a young man with acute or convalescent COVID-19. Sequencing used peripheral blood. This sequence joins TRBV6-1 and TRBJ1-1; the D gene is possibly TRBD1 (6 bases). The DNA of the CDR3 is TGTGCCAGCAGTGAAGGGGGGGGCAGAGCCACTGAAGCTTTCTTT. It is translated as CASSEGGGRATEAFF.